This T cell receptor beta chain was recovered during a study of blood T cell repertoires in COVID-19. Across the study: Specimens from acute and convalescent COVID-19 originated in the United States, Italy and Spain. PBMCs, B-cell-depleted T cells, or T cells provided the cDNA or gDNA that made up the material.

In the original analysis: Estimates of nucleated cell counts were drawn from the amplification of reference gene primers. Libraries were prepared by immunoSEQ multiplex PCR; TCRdb keeps only in-frame clonotypes and omits some of them. Clone size and V and J calls were adopted from that table, with D and trimming inferred from the DNA. The sample lists over 200,000 clones; roughly 86% were seen once. The sequence derives from a woman aged 30 to 39 with acute or convalescent COVID-19. The sequenced sample consisted of peripheral blood.

The CDR3 region has the DNA TGTGCCACCCCCATGGGCCCTGGGGCCAACGTCCTGACTTTC. It encodes CATPMGPGANVLTF. This rearrangement joins TRBV6-5 to TRBJ2-6; no definite D call. V gave up 10 bases and J gave up 2 bases, with 12 bases separating them. Germline CDR1 reads MNHEY; CDR2 reads SVGAGI. The CDR3 loop spans 14 amino acids.